This T cell receptor beta chain was profiled in a study of beta chain features in type 1 diabetes. The isolated RNA, all of it, was reverse transcribed, so expressed TCRB transcripts were what got sequenced. Produced via immunoSEQ multiplex PCR; TCRdb's table is partial and in-frame only. The sample includes some 99,000 clones, approximately 37% seen only once; the top ten take approximately 0.065%. The TCR originated in a woman between 18 and 30 years old in good health. The sequenced material came from stem cell memory CD4+ T cells from blood.

This CDR3 is CASSYELGYNEQFF. In DNA, the CDR3 is TGTGCCAGCAGTTACGAACTAGGCTACAATGAGCAGTTCTTC. The chain has TRBV6-5 and TRBJ2-1; maybe TRBD2 (5 bases). The CDR3 consists of 14 residues. CDR1 is MNHEY and CDR2 is SVGAGI in the germline V gene. V shed 2 bases and J shed 3 bases, with 8 bases lying between them.